One and the same sample provided the 3 T cell receptor beta chains below, sequenced in a study of cytotoxic CD8 clonotypes in ibrutinib-treated CLL. The data were produced by immunoSEQ multiplex PCR, yet TCRdb's version contains in-frame clones alone and is incomplete. Here the sample spans 150,000 to 250,000 clones, over 55% being singletons. Sequenced material: PBMCs, taken after 24 months of ibrutinib treatment. The source of these receptors is a human donor with chronic lymphocytic leukemia.

The chain joins TRBV19 to TRBJ1-5; TRBD1 matches 7 bases. In germline, CDR1 is LNHDA, CDR2 SQIVND (reference sequence). The CDR3 extends over 15 amino acids. V gave up 6 bases and J gave up 0 bases; unmatched junction bases: 5. CDR3 sequence (DNA): TGTGCCAGTAGCAAGACAGGGAATAGCAATCAGCCCCAGCATTTT. As protein: CASSKTGNSNQPQHF. Variable domain in full (rest from reference TRBV19 and TRBJ1-5): DGGITQSPKYLFRKEGQNVTLSCEQNLNHDAMYWYRQDPGQGLRLIYYSQIVNDFQKGDIAEGYSVSREKKESFPLTVTSAQKNPTAFYLCASSKTGNSNQPQHFGDGTRLSIL.

This clone was detected a few times. The chain is built from TRBV9 and TRBJ2-2, with D unclear. V lost 6 bases and J 13 bases, leaving 19 bases between the germline ends. The CDR3 has 13 amino acids. Germline V gene sequence: CDR1 SGDLS, CDR2 YYNGEE. For the CDR3, the DNA is TGTGCCAGCACCATTACCGACGGAAGCTTGCTGTTTTTT. Protein sequence: CASTITDGSLLFF.

The V call is TRBV4-2, the J call TRBJ2-1; 11 bases line up with TRBD1. The V gene end was trimmed by 6 bases and the J gene end by 7 bases; junction bases not matched to a gene: 8. This CDR3 region has 15 residues. CDR1 is LGHNA and CDR2 is YNFKEQ in the germline V gene. The CDR3 loop reads CASRQKDRGLNEQFF. In nucleotides, the CDR3 is TGTGCCAGCAGACAAAAGGACAGGGGGCTTAATGAGCAGTTCTTC.